Presented here are 20 T cell receptor beta chains from one specimen sequenced in a study of OX40 agonist ivuxolimab in advanced cancers. This table comes from immunoSEQ multiplex PCR, and its TCRdb copy is limited to in-frame clones, with some not included. The sample has some 60,000 clones, 85% to 95% seen once. The sequences come from CD4+ or CD8+ T cells sorted from blood, collected in a trial of the OX40 agonist ivuxolimab. The receptors here all came from an adult with an advanced solid tumor such as melanoma, head and neck, liver or kidney cancer.

V usage is TRBV7-8 and J usage is TRBJ2-3; D unresolved. Germline V gene data show CDR1 as SGHVS and CDR2 as FQNEAQ. Trimming pared 2 bases from V and 0 bases from J, leaving 3 bases between. The CDR3 consists of 13 residues. The CDR3 sequence is CASSLYSTDTQYF. Written as DNA, the CDR3 is TGTGCCAGCAGCTTATATAGCACAGATACGCAGTATTTT. Together with reference TRBV7-8 and TRBJ2-3, the CDR3 gives the full variable domain: GAGVSQSPRYKVAKRGQDVALRCDPISGHVSLFWYQQALGQGPEFLTYFQNEAQLDKSGLPSDRFFAERPEGSVSTLKIQRTQQEDSAVYLCASSLYSTDTQYFGPGTRLTVL.

The chain is built from TRBV6-6 and TRBJ1-2, with TRBD1 matching 9 bases. CDR1 and CDR2 from the germline V gene are MNHNY and SVGAGI (reference sequence). With 2 bases clipped from V and 4 bases from J, the junction kept 5 bases outside the gene matches. This CDR3 contains 15 residues. In DNA form, the CDR3 reads TGTGCCAGCAGTTACGACAGGGGGGGCCCCTATGGCTACACCTTC. Protein sequence: CASSYDRGGPYGYTF.

CDR3 in amino acids: CAITSGQGIDEQYF. The DNA for the CDR3 is TGTGCCATCACTTCGGGACAGGGTATCGACGAGCAGTACTTC. The chain uses TRBV10-3 and TRBJ2-7; TRBD1 matches 9 bases. This CDR3 comprises 14 residues. Germline V gene data show CDR1 as ENHRY and CDR2 as SYGVKD. V dropped 7 bases and J dropped 5; count of bases not matched to a gene: 9.

This sequence joins TRBV4-1 and TRBJ1-3; D not resolved. This CDR3 is built from 14 residues. CDR1 and CDR2 from the germline V gene are MGHRA and YSYEKL. Trimming stripped 3 bases from V and 0 bases from J, with 6 bases between. The CDR3 DNA is TGCGCCAGCAGCCACGTCGACTCTGGAAACACCATATATTTT. It encodes CASSHVDSGNTIYF.

This chain uses TRBV5-1 with TRBJ1-2; a weak D match, TRBD1 (5 bases). CDR1 and CDR2 from the germline V gene are SGHRS and YFSETQ. V dropped 6 bases and J dropped 3 bases, with 12 bases sitting between them. The CDR3 is 13 amino acids. CDR3 residues: CASKLGVDYGYTF. The CDR3 nucleotides are TGCGCCAGCAAGCTGGGGGTAGACTATGGCTACACCTTC. The whole variable domain, filled in from reference TRBV5-1 and TRBJ1-2, reads KAGVTQTPRYLIKTRGQQVTLSCSPISGHRSVSWYQQTPGQGLQFLFEYFSETQRNKGNFPGRFSGRQFSNSRSEMNVSTLELGDSALYLCASKLGVDYGYTFGSGTRLTVV.

This clone was counted a few times. The gene calls are TRBV5-1 and TRBJ2-1; weak D call: TRBD2 (5 bases). CDR3 length: 14 amino acids. Per the germline V gene, CDR1 is SGHRS and CDR2 is YFSETQ. V was cut by 5 bases and J by 3 bases, with 12 bases left in between. The CDR3 sequence is CASSTSGGYNEQFF. The CDR3 region has the DNA TGCGCCAGCAGTACAAGCGGAGGCTACAATGAGCAGTTCTTC.

The chain has TRBV7-2 and TRBJ2-3; 8 bases are shared with TRBD2. CDR3 length: 16 residues. CDR1 and CDR2 from the germline V gene are SGHTA and FQGNSA. Trimming removed 1 base from V and 10 bases from J; junction bases left unmatched: 13. CDR3 nucleotides: TGTGCCAGCAGCTTAGGGTACCGGGAGGGTCTTATAGCGCAGTATTTT. Protein: CASSLGYREGLIAQYF.

The rearrangement joins TRBV10-3 to TRBJ2-5, with TRBD2 matching 7 bases. V was pared by 10 bases and J by 4 bases, with 15 bases of the junction left unmatched. Germline CDR1 is ENHRY and CDR2 is SYGVKD. CDR3 length: 15 amino acids. In nucleotides, the CDR3 is TGTGCCACACATCCGGGGCGGGAGATAGTAGAGACCCAGTACTTC. This translates into CATHPGREIVETQYF.

The V and J genes are TRBV28 and TRBJ2-7; 16 positions agree with TRBD2. Germline CDR1 reads MDHEN; CDR2 reads SYDVKM. This CDR3 has 19 residues. J gave up 2 bases and V 4 bases, and 11 bases lay outside the gene matches. The CDR3 here is CASSSRPGLAGGPPYEQYF. The DNA of the CDR3 is TGTGCCAGCAGTTCCCGCCCGGGACTAGCGGGAGGGCCGCCCTACGAGCAGTACTTC.

This clone was seen a single time. The chain joins TRBV15 to TRBJ2-5; D call uncertain. The CDR3 length is 15 residues. V was trimmed by 0 bases and J by 4 bases, leaving 12 bases between them. The V gene's germline CDR1 is LNHNV and CDR2 YYDKDF (reference sequence). The CDR3 region has the DNA TGTGCCACCAGCAGAGACCCAACCCCCTCAGAGACCCAGTACTTC. Translated, it gives CATSRDPTPSETQYF. The entire variable domain, with the rest obtained from reference TRBV15 and TRBJ2-5, is as follows: DAMVIQNPRYQVTQFGKPVTLSCSQTLNHNVMYWYQQKSSQAPKLLFHYYDKDFNNEADTPDNFQSRRPNTSFCFLDIRSPGLGDTAMYLCATSRDPTPSETQYFGPGTRLLVL.

The CDR3 region is CASNRDRSTGELFF. The CDR3 coding sequence is TGTGCCAGTAACCGGGACAGATCAACCGGGGAGCTGTTTTTT. V usage is TRBV19 and J usage is TRBJ2-2; 7 bases are shared with TRBD1. This CDR3 spans 14 amino acids. With 7 bases clipped from V and 5 bases from J, the junction kept 7 bases outside the gene matches. The germline CDR1 and CDR2 sequences are LNHDA and SQIVND (reference sequence).

The V gene is TRBV6-5, the J gene TRBJ2-7; D uncertain. V gave up 2 bases and J gave up 0 bases, with 8 bases separating them. Per the germline V gene, CDR1 is MNHEY and CDR2 is SVGAGI. The CDR3 spans 14 residues. The CDR3 here is CASSYGDSSYEQYF. The CDR3 nucleotides are TGTGCCAGCAGTTACGGTGATAGCTCCTACGAGCAGTACTTC.

This clone was seen a single time. V usage is TRBV14 and J usage is TRBJ2-7; the D is unclear. The CDR3 length is 17 residues. V shed 1 base and J shed 0 bases, with 16 bases lying between them. Germline V gives CDR1 SGHDN, CDR2 FVKESK. The CDR3 reads CASSQADGSLASYEQYF. CDR3 in DNA: TGTGCCAGCAGCCAAGCGGACGGGTCATTGGCCTCCTACGAGCAGTACTTC.

V is TRBV5-4 and J is TRBJ1-5; D may be TRBD1 (5 bases). This CDR3 contains 15 residues. The V gene lost 0 bases and the J gene lost 7 bases, with 14 bases spanning the gap. Germline V gene sequence: CDR1 SGHNT, CDR2 YYREEE (reference sequence). The CDR3 region is CASSLGGEAGQPQHF. CDR3 coding DNA: TGTGCCAGCAGCTTGGGAGGGGAGGCGGGACAGCCCCAGCATTTT.

The genes are TRBV19 and TRBJ1-2; D not resolved. Germline CDR1 reads LNHDA; CDR2 reads SQIVND (reference sequence). Trimming shortened V by 3 bases and J by 0 bases, and 11 bases separated the two germline ends. This CDR3 region has 15 residues. The CDR3, as DNA: TGTGCCAGTAGTATCGGCCCGGCAGCTAACTATGGCTACACCTTC. Protein product: CASSIGPAANYGYTF.

This chain connects TRBV4-2 to TRBJ2-3, with TRBD2 identical over 7 bases. The V and J ends lost 1 base and 6 bases, in that order; junction bases with no gene match: 13. The germline CDR1 and CDR2 sequences are LGHNA and YNFKEQ. The CDR3 is made up of 17 amino acids. The CDR3: CASSQVGRESFVDTQYF. Here the CDR3 DNA reads TGTGCCAGCAGCCAAGTCGGGCGGGAGTCGTTTGTGGATACGCAGTATTTT.

The V and J genes are TRBV7-6 and TRBJ2-1; 10 bases match TRBD2. The length of the CDR3 is 16 residues. Trimming cost V 4 bases and J 8 bases; bases outside gene matches: 11. Germline V gene data show CDR1 as SGHVS and CDR2 as FNYEAQ. CDR3 in DNA: TGTGCCAGCAGCTCAGTGGCTAGCGGGAGTAAAGATGAGCAGTTCTTC. It specifies CASSSVASGSKDEQFF. The variable domain in full, with the rest retrieved from reference TRBV7-6 and TRBJ2-1, is GAGVSQSPRYKVTKRGQDVALRCDPISGHVSLYWYRQALGQGPEFLTYFNYEAQQDKSGLPNDRFSAERPEGSISTLTIQRTEQRDSAMYRCASSSVASGSKDEQFFGPGTRLTVL.

V is TRBV7-9 and J is TRBJ1-2, with D possibly matching TRBD1 (6 bases). Trimming stripped 5 bases from V and 4 bases from J, with 17 bases between. CDR1 and CDR2 from the germline V gene are SEHNR and FQNEAQ (reference sequence). The CDR3 covers 15 residues. The CDR3 DNA reads as TGTGCCAGCAGCGATTTGGACAGTACGACCTATGGCTACACCTTC. Protein: CASSDLDSTTYGYTF.

V and J are TRBV28 and TRBJ1-2; D call uncertain. The CDR3 totals 18 residues. CDR1 is MDHEN, CDR2 SYDVKM, per germline. Trimming left V 6 bases short and J 8 bases short, with 31 bases between. DNA for the CDR3: TGTGCCAGCAGACCTACAGTGTCCCCAACCCTAAGGTCGCGGGGCTACACCTTC. Translation: CASRPTVSPTLRSRGYTF.

V usage is TRBV28 and J usage is TRBJ2-2, with D tentatively TRBD2 (6 bases). The CDR3 is 12 residues long. V lost 6 bases to trimming and J lost 8 bases, with 10 bases between them. Germline lookup yields CDR1 MDHEN and CDR2 SYDVKM. CDR3 DNA sequence: TGTGCCAGCAGCCCTGGGAGGGGGGAGCTGTTTTTT. Residues: CASSPGRGELFF.